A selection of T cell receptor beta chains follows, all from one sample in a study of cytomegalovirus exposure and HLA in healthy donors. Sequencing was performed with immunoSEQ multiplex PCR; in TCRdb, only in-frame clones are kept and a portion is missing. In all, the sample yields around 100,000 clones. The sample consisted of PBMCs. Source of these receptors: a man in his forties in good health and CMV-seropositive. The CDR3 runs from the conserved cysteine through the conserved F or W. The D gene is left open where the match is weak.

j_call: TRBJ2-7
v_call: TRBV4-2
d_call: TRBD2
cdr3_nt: TGTGCCAGCAGCCAAGATGAAGCGGGAGGACCGTATTTTCGCGAGCAGTACTTC
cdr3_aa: CASSQDEAGGPYFREQYF

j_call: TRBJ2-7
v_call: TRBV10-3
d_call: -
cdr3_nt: TGTGCCATCAGTGAGTCGAGGCAGGGTGGCTACGAGCAGTACTTC
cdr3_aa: CAISESRQGGYEQYF

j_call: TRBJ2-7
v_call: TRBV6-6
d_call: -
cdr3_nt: TGTGCCAGCAGTTCTCAGGGGCTCCTTAACGAGCAGTACTTC
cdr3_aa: CASSSQGLLNEQYF

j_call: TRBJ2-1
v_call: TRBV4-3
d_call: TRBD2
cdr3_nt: TGCGCCAGCAGCCAAGAGGTAGCGGGATACAATGAGCAGTTCTTC
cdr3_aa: CASSQEVAGYNEQFF

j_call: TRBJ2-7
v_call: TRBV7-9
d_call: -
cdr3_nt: TGTGCCAGCAGCTTAGGTTGGCGGGGCAGGCGTCTGTACGAGCAGTACTTC
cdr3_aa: CASSLGWRGRRLYEQYF

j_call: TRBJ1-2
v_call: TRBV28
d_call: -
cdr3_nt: TGTGCCAGCAGTTTCGCAGGTGAATCTTCTCGCTACACCTTC
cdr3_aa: CASSFAGESSRYTF

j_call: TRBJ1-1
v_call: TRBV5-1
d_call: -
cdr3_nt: TGCGCCAGCAGCGCGCAGGGGCTTAACACTGAAGCTTTCTTT
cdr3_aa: CASSAQGLNTEAFF

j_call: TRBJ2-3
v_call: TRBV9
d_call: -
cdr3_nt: TGTGCCAGCAGCGTCGGGACTTTTACAGATACGCAGTATTTT
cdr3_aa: CASSVGTFTDTQYF

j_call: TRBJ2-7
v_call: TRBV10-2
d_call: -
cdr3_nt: TGCGCCAGCAGTGCTTCGTCCCCGGACTCTCAGTACTTC
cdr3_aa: CASSASSPDSQYF

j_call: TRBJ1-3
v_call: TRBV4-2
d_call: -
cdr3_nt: TGTGCCAGCAGCCAAGATCCCCGGGGAGGAAACACCATATATTTT
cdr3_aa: CASSQDPRGGNTIYF

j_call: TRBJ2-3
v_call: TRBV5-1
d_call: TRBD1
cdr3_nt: TGCGCCAGCAGCTCAACCCCGGGACAGCTTCAGTATTTT
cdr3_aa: CASSSTPGQLQYF

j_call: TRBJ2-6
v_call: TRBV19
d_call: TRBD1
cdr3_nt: TGTGCCAGTAGGGAAGGGGGCGCTGGGGCCAACGTCCTGACTTTC
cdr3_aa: CASREGGAGANVLTF

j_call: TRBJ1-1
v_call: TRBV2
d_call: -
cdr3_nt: TGTGCCAGCAGTGAAGCCCTGGCAGGGGTTCCCACTGAAGCTTTCTTT
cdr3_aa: CASSEALAGVPTEAFF

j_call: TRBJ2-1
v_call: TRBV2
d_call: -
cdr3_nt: TGTGCCAGCAGTGACAGGGGTTCCTACAATGAGCAGTTCTTC
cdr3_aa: CASSDRGSYNEQFF

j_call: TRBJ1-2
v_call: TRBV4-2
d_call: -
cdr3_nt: TGTGCCAGCAGCCAAGGGGAGGTGGGCTATGGCTACACCTTC
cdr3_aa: CASSQGEVGYGYTF

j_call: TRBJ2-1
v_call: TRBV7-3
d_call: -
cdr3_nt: TGTGCCAGCAGCTTAAACAGCCACAATGAGCAGTTCTTC
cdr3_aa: CASSLNSHNEQFF

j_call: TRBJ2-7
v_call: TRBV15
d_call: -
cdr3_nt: TGTGCCACCAGCAGAGACCATACAGGGACCTCCTACGAGCAGTACTTC
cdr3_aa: CATSRDHTGTSYEQYF